This T cell receptor (beta chain) was sequenced during a study of monozygotic twins with inflammatory bowel disease. Notes on the study in general: Relative to healthy twins, IBD patients had fewer clonotypes in common with others, a gap that was especially apparent with disease activity. For IBD, no single strong associated signal or clonotype was supported.

Notes on this clonotype: The antigen remains unidentified.

Germline V gene lookup returns CDR1 MDHEN and CDR2 SYDVKM. This CDR3 region has 15 residues. Donors each contributed one blood sample measuring about 2.5 ml. cDNA encoding TCRalpha and TCRbeta underwent two nested PCRs of roughly 15 and 9 cycles, each of which was followed by bead purification. Reprocessing the 5' RACE reads, TCRdb reports a single entry for every CDR3 protein and omits DNA. The table counts around 140,000 distinct CDR3 sequences; under 2.5% lies in the top ten. This chain joins TRBV28 and TRBJ2-7; TCRdb calls TRBD1, which cannot be checked without DNA. The sequenced sample was blood. This sequence was found in a human donor with ulcerative colitis or Crohn's disease, or a healthy co-twin of an affected twin (not recorded which). This chain's CDR3 is CASSPRGSRSYEQYF.